This entry describes one T cell receptor beta chain. Its antigen is still unknown. This record comes from a study of identical twins. Findings and caveats of the study: The conclusions drew on cross-sectional statistical analysis instead of tracking the same donors.

Template switching (which added a universal primer site) was used, and cDNA carried unique molecular identifiers. TCRdb reprocessed the 5' RACE reads with MiXCR, giving one entry per CDR3 protein. The sample contains approximately 300,000 distinct CDR3 sequences, nearly 9.5% of which appear only once. These records were also assigned to another study, of yellow fever vaccine responses in identical twins.

This receptor was taken from a woman between 18 and 30 years old in good health. The sequenced material came from CD8+ T cells sorted from blood.

CDR3 loop: CASSQDWGFGRGGGLSQETQYF. DNA for the CDR3: TGTGCCAGCAGCCAAGATTGGGGTTTCGGGCGGGGGGGCGGACTATCTCAAGAGACCCAGTACTTC. The genes are TRBV4-2 and TRBJ2-5; 9 nucleotides align to TRBD2. The CDR3 has 22 residues. V lost 0 bases to trimming and J lost 2 bases; unmatched junction nucleotides: 22. CDR1 is LGHNA and CDR2 is YNFKEQ in the germline V gene.